Listed here are 19 T cell receptor beta chains from one sample, sequenced in a study of shared clonotypes between healthy human individuals (dated by TCRdb to the early 2020s). Library construction relied on the immunoSEQ multiplex PCR assay. In TCRdb, the immuneACCESS table is reduced to in-frame sequences with V and J assigned. These tables do not hold every clone; where another copy was compared, an unresolved V gene accounts for under half, and the others remain unexplained. The sample table shows some 2.1 million clones, and about 95% are seen once. Clones ranked in the top ten supply around 0.13% of the sample. Sequences were obtained from naive CD4+ T cells sorted from blood. Per the publication, the cell subset or site label means: CD45RA+ positively selected. These receptor sequences come from a man younger than 35 in good health.

The rearrangement uses TRBV5-1 and TRBJ1-1; no definite D call. The CDR3 has 15 amino acids. CDR1 is SGHRS and CDR2 is YFSETQ in the germline V gene. The ends were cut back, 0 bases at V and 0 bases at J, with 9 bases in the middle. CDR3 DNA sequence: TGCGCCAGCAGCTTGGAACGGGAATTGAACACTGAAGCTTTCTTT. It is translated as CASSLERELNTEAFF.

This clone was counted a single time. This chain joins TRBV6-5 and TRBJ2-1; D call uncertain. Germline V gene lookup returns CDR1 MNHEY and CDR2 SVGAGI. The CDR3 loop spans 14 amino acids. V lost 3 bases and J lost 8, with 14 bases in between. In nucleotides, the CDR3 is TGTGCCAGCAGTTATATGGTATTAGCCCATGAGCAGTTCTTC. Translating gives CASSYMVLAHEQFF.

This CDR3 is CASNNRANQPQHF. The CDR3 DNA reads as TGTGCCAGCAACAACAGAGCAAATCAGCCCCAGCATTTT. V and J are TRBV2 and TRBJ1-5; no firm D call. Trimming removed 7 bases at V and 4 bases at J, with 11 bases between. There are 13 residues in the CDR3. Germline CDR1 and CDR2: SNHLY and FYNNEI. Full variable domain (outside the CDR3, taken from reference TRBV2 and TRBJ1-5): EPEVTQTPSHQVTQMGQEVILRCVPISNHLYFYWYRQILGQKVEFLVSFYNNEISEKSEIFDDQFSVERPDGSNFTLKIRSTKLEDSAMYFCASNNRANQPQHFGDGTRLSIL.

The rearrangement uses TRBV28 and TRBJ1-2, with D uncertain. V lost 7 bases and J lost 1, with 10 bases in between. CDR3 length equals 13 residues. Looked up from germline, CDR1 is MDHEN and CDR2 is SYDVKM. For the CDR3, the DNA is TGTGCCAGCAAAGACCTAGTTAACTATGGCTACACCTTC. This codes for CASKDLVNYGYTF.

The chain has TRBV6-5 and TRBJ1-6, with unresolved D. The CDR3 covers 14 residues. V was clipped by 5 bases and J by 6 bases, with 11 bases between them. CDR1 MNHEY and CDR2 SVGAGI come from the germline V gene. The CDR3 spells CASSTNKINSPLHF. The DNA of the CDR3 is TGTGCCAGCAGTACCAACAAGATTAATTCACCCCTCCACTTT.

The V and J genes are TRBV9 and TRBJ2-2; possible D gene TRBD1, 6 bases. In germline, CDR1 is SGDLS, CDR2 YYNGEE. The V gene lost 0 bases and the J gene lost 5 bases, with 11 bases spanning the gap. The CDR3 has 15 amino acids. The DNA for the CDR3 is TGTGCCAGCAGCGTAGGGGCAGGGGAAACCGGGGAGCTGTTTTTT. Protein: CASSVGAGETGELFF.

The chain uses TRBV28 and TRBJ1-1, with a weak D call TRBD1 (6 bases). The CDR3 is 15 amino acids. Germline V gene sequence: CDR1 MDHEN, CDR2 SYDVKM. With 4 bases removed from V and 1 base from J, the gap between germline ends came to 13 bases. The DNA of the CDR3 is TGTGCCAGCAGTTCACCTGGGACACCGAACACTGAAGCTTTCTTT. Its protein is CASSSPGTPNTEAFF.

The V and J genes are TRBV20-1 and TRBJ1-1, with D uncertain. Trimming cost V 6 bases and J 2 bases, with 7 bases left between them. Germline CDR1 is DFQATT and CDR2 is SNEGSKA (reference sequence). The CDR3 runs to 11 residues. The CDR3 nucleotides read TGCAGTGCACAGAAAAACACTGAAGCTTTCTTT. The encoded protein is CSAQKNTEAFF.

V usage is TRBV19 and J usage is TRBJ1-6; 8 bases fit TRBD1. Losses at the gene ends were 3 bases for V and 9 bases for J; bases not matched to a gene: 7. Germline V gene lookup returns CDR1 LNHDA and CDR2 SQIVND (reference sequence). The CDR3 contains 15 residues. The CDR3 nucleotides read TGTGCCAGTAGTATCACGGGACAGGAGAGTTCACCCCTCCACTTT. Protein: CASSITGQESSPLHF. Variable domain in full (rest from reference TRBV19 and TRBJ1-6): DGGITQSPKYLFRKEGQNVTLSCEQNLNHDAMYWYRQDPGQGLRLIYYSQIVNDFQKGDIAEGYSVSREKKESFPLTVTSAQKNPTAFYLCASSITGQESSPLHFGNGTRLTVT.

A remark on this clone: This same CDR3 is encoded by further DNA sequences in the sample. This chain connects TRBV9 to TRBJ1-4, with unresolved D. CDR1 SGDLS and CDR2 YYNGEE come from the germline V gene. V was cut by 3 bases and J by 1 base, with 7 bases left in between. This CDR3 spans 14 amino acids. CDR3 sequence (DNA): TGTGCCAGCAGCGCGGGAATAACTAATGAAAAACTGTTTTTT. Encoded protein: CASSAGITNEKLFF.

The rearrangement links TRBV18 to TRBJ1-4; D not resolved. The length of the CDR3 is 15 residues. Germline CDR1 is KGHSH and CDR2 is LQKENI. With 2 bases removed from V and 8 bases from J, the gap between germline ends came to 15 bases. The chain's CDR3 is CASSPVGNGGEKLFF. CDR3 sequence (DNA): TGTGCCAGCTCACCAGTGGGGAACGGAGGAGAAAAACTGTTTTTT.

The CDR3 DNA is TGCGCCAGCAGCCATAGCAGGACAGGGGGAAATCAGCCCCAGCATTTT. Its protein product is CASSHSRTGGNQPQHF. The rearrangement links TRBV4-3 to TRBJ1-5, with 10 positions matching TRBD1. V dropped 3 bases and J dropped 4; count of bases not matched to a gene: 6. The CDR3 runs to 16 residues. Germline-derived CDR1 and CDR2 are LGHNA and YSLEER.

V is TRBV6-1 and J is TRBJ2-7; the match to TRBD1 covers 8 bases. CDR3 length: 14 amino acids. With 7 bases clipped from V and 2 bases from J, the junction kept 7 bases outside the gene matches. Germline loops: CDR1 MNHNS, CDR2 SASEGT. CDR3 in amino acids: CASTRTGPPYEQYF. The CDR3 coding sequence is TGTGCCAGCACCCGGACAGGGCCTCCCTACGAGCAGTACTTC.

The J gene is TRBJ2-6, the V gene TRBV18; 8 nucleotides align to TRBD1. Germline trimming cut 6 bases from V and 0 bases from J; bases unmatched to any gene: 10. The CDR3 has 18 residues. CDR1 KGHSH and CDR2 LQKENI come from the germline V gene. The CDR3 DNA reads as TGTGCCAGCTCTCCCCTGACAGGGGCTAACTCTGGGGCCAACGTCCTGACTTTC. Encoded protein: CASSPLTGANSGANVLTF.

This rearrangement joins TRBV27 to TRBJ2-7; 10 bases match TRBD1. V shed 2 bases and J 2 bases; nucleotides not matched to a gene: 3. This CDR3 spans 15 amino acids. The germline V gene has CDR1 MNHEY and CDR2 SMNVEV (reference sequence). The CDR3 DNA sequence: TGTGCCAGCAGTTTAGGGACAGGGGCAACCTACGAGCAGTACTTC. Translated: CASSLGTGATYEQYF.

Here the CDR3 reads CASSVGQGNEQYF. The CDR3 bases are TGCGCCAGCAGCGTGGGACAGGGGAACGAGCAGTACTTC. J is TRBJ2-7 and V is TRBV5-1; 10 bases map to TRBD1. J gave up 5 bases and V 4 bases, and 3 bases lay outside the gene matches. CDR1 and CDR2 (germline): SGHRS, YFSETQ. There are 13 residues in the CDR3.

In regard to this clone: Different DNA sequences within this sample yield the same CDR3. This rearrangement joins TRBV9 to TRBJ2-3; no firm D call. This CDR3 has 14 residues. V shed 3 bases and J shed 0 bases, with 8 bases lying between them. Germline CDR1 and CDR2: SGDLS and YYNGEE. CDR3 DNA: TGTGCCAGCAGCGGGCAAGCTAGCACAGATACGCAGTATTTT. Translation gives CASSGQASTDTQYF.

This clone was counted a single time. This chain links TRBV30 with TRBJ1-4; no clear D. Germline V CDR1 and CDR2: GTSNPN, SVGIG (reference sequence). The CDR3 contains 13 residues. The V end was cut by 1 base, the J end by 6 bases, with 9 bases between. CDR3 nucleotide sequence: TGTGCCTGGAGTGAACGGCTTTATGAAAAACTGTTTTTT. This codes for CAWSERLYEKLFF.

There are a few counts of this clone. The chain carries TRBV2 and TRBJ1-6, with D unclear. The CDR3 sequence is 12 residues long. Looked up from germline, CDR1 is SNHLY and CDR2 is FYNNEI. V was clipped by 7 bases and J by 14 bases, with 15 bases between them. Written as DNA, the CDR3 is TGTGCCAGCACCCCGGACGGTGGGACCCTCCACTTT. Translated: CASTPDGGTLHF.